The 13 T cell receptor beta chains listed next were all sequenced from one sample in a study of T cell responses to AZD1222 COVID-19 vaccine. Only in-frame clones appear in the TCRdb table, and some are missing; sequencing was by immunoSEQ multiplex PCR. This table has about 110,000 clones, roughly 84% appearing once. The specimen comprised peripheral blood, sampled on day 0 of AZD1222 vaccination. These receptors were collected from an adult in good health.

The chain links TRBV18 to TRBJ1-2, with TRBD1 matching 8 bases. The V gene's germline CDR1 is KGHSH and CDR2 LQKENI. The V and J ends lost 6 bases and 4 bases, in that order; junction bases with no gene match: 10. The CDR3 is 15 residues long. CDR3 nucleotides: TGTGCCAGCTCTCCTACAGGGGGTACACCCTATGGCTACACCTTC. It specifies CASSPTGGTPYGYTF.

The gene calls are TRBV27 and TRBJ1-1; D may be TRBD1 (5 bases). The CDR3 extends over 14 amino acids. Between the trimmed V and J ends, which lost 6 bases and 1 base, there was a span of 12 bases. CDR1 is MNHEY and CDR2 is SMNVEV in the germline V gene (reference sequence). In DNA form, the CDR3 reads TGTGCCAGCAGGTTGGGGGAAGCGAACACTGAAGCTTTCTTT. Translated, it gives CASRLGEANTEAFF.

V gene TRBV7-9 combines with J gene TRBJ1-6; D is unclear. Germline V lookup: CDR1 SEHNR, CDR2 FQNEAQ (reference sequence). This CDR3 comprises 17 residues. V was shortened by 4 bases and J by 0 bases, with 13 bases between the two germline ends. This chain's CDR3 is CASSYTQESSYNSPLHF. As DNA, the CDR3 is TGTGCCAGCAGCTATACTCAAGAGAGCTCCTATAATTCACCCCTCCACTTT.

V and J are TRBV7-2 and TRBJ2-7, with 9 bases lining up with TRBD1. Germline V gives CDR1 SGHTA, CDR2 FQGNSA. V was clipped by 5 bases and J by 3 bases; unmatched bases: 2. The CDR3 runs 13 residues. CDR3 coding DNA: TGTGCCAGCAGCGTGGGACAGGGCTACGAGCAGTACTTC. Protein product: CASSVGQGYEQYF.

This chain connects TRBV18 to TRBJ1-1, with 8 bases identical to TRBD1. Trimming cost V 3 bases and J 5 bases; bases outside gene matches: 2. Germline CDR1 reads KGHSH; CDR2 reads LQKENI. The CDR3 totals 13 residues. CDR3 region: CASSPTGGTEAFF. The CDR3, as DNA: TGTGCCAGCTCACCTACAGGGGGAACTGAAGCTTTCTTT.

This sequence joins TRBV28 and TRBJ2-1; perhaps D is TRBD1 or TRBD2 (6 bases each). V lost 1 base to trimming and J lost 0 bases, with 13 bases between them. The CDR3 covers 17 residues. The V gene's germline CDR1 is MDHEN and CDR2 SYDVKM. The CDR3 loop reads CASSLFGGYSSYNEQFF. The CDR3 DNA sequence: TGTGCCAGCAGTTTATTCGGGGGCTATAGCTCCTACAATGAGCAGTTCTTC.

The J gene is TRBJ2-7, the V gene TRBV7-8, with D unclear. The CDR3 loop spans 13 amino acids. V was trimmed by 1 base and J by 3 bases, leaving 7 bases between them. CDR1 and CDR2 from the germline V gene are SGHVS and FQNEAQ. The CDR3 coding sequence is TGTGCCAGCAGCTTAGAAGGATACTACGAGCAGTACTTC. Encoded protein: CASSLEGYYEQYF.

The chain combines TRBV2 with TRBJ1-1; D gene ambiguous. The CDR3 length is 14 residues. Trimming shortened V by 6 bases and J by 0 bases, and 11 bases separated the two germline ends. Germline assignment: CDR1 SNHLY and CDR2 FYNNEI. The CDR3 spells CASSYGGLNTEAFF. CDR3 nucleotides: TGTGCCAGCAGCTACGGCGGCTTGAACACTGAAGCTTTCTTT.

The chain recombines TRBV2 with TRBJ1-4; TRBD1 matches 11 bases. The CDR3 has 14 amino acids. Germline V gene lookup returns CDR1 SNHLY and CDR2 FYNNEI. The V segment lost 6 bases and the J segment 7 bases; nucleotides outside the gene matches: 4. This CDR3 reads CASSGQGAGEKLFF. For the CDR3, the DNA is TGTGCCAGCAGCGGACAGGGGGCAGGTGAAAAACTGTTTTTT.

The rearrangement joins TRBV11-2 to TRBJ2-3; D is unresolved. Trimming removed 6 bases from V and 6 bases from J, with 10 bases in between. The germline V gene encodes CDR1 SGHAT and CDR2 FQNNGV. This CDR3 is built from 12 residues. The CDR3 coding sequence is TGTGCCAGCAGGGGCCTGGAGGATACGCAGTATTTT. Translated, it gives CASRGLEDTQYF.

CDR3 in DNA: TGTGCCAGCAGCTTGGTTTGCGGCGGGGGGGACTACAATGAGCAGTTCTTC. This gives the protein CASSLVCGGGDYNEQFF. The chain is built from TRBV5-5 and TRBJ2-1, with TRBD2 identical over 9 bases. Germline V lookup: CDR1 SGHKS, CDR2 YYEKEE (reference sequence). This CDR3 has 17 residues. V trimming: 0 bases; J trimming: 3 bases; junction bases outside the gene matches: 7.

V is TRBV6-2 or TRBV6-3 and J is TRBJ2-7; maybe TRBD1 (6 bases). The CDR3 length is 16 residues. Trimming left V 6 bases short and J 2 bases short, with 20 bases between. The V gene's germline CDR1 is MNHEY and CDR2 SVGEGT. The CDR3 bases are TGTGCCAGCAGCCCCCGAGGGGCAGGGGCCGCCTACGAGCAGTACTTC. Amino acid sequence: CASSPRGAGAAYEQYF.

The chain combines TRBV3-1 (or the pseudogene TRBV3-2) with TRBJ1-2, with D perhaps matching TRBD1 (6 bases). The CDR3 has 15 residues. The germline gives CDR1 LGHDT, CDR2 YNNKEL (reference sequence). V lost 1 base, J lost 8 bases, and 17 bases lay in between. The CDR3 is CASSQVTGWREGYTF. DNA for the CDR3: TGTGCCAGCAGCCAAGTTACAGGGTGGAGAGAAGGCTACACCTTC.